The source of this T cell receptor beta chain is a study of blood T cell repertoires in COVID-19. At the level of the study: The United States, Italy and Spain were the sources of the acute and convalescent COVID-19 samples. T cells, B-cell-depleted T cells, or PBMCs provided the cDNA or gDNA that served as material.

Original methodology: Estimates of nucleated cell counts were drawn from the amplification of reference gene primers. The assay was immunoSEQ multiplex PCR, and TCRdb's table has in-frame clones only and misses some. V, J and clone size derive from that table, while D and trimming were established from the DNA sequence. Among approximately 290,000 clones listed, 89% were seen once. The V and J ends lost 3 bases and 8 bases respectively, with 20 bases between them. The CDR3 totals 15 residues. In germline, CDR1 is SGHNT, CDR2 YYREEE (reference sequence). This rearrangement joins TRBV5-4 to TRBJ1-2; D is possibly TRBD1 (6 bases). The origin of this receptor is a woman aged 55 to 70 with acute or convalescent COVID-19. The sample comprised peripheral blood. The CDR3 sequence: CASSSALTGTSGYTF. For the CDR3, the DNA is TGTGCCAGCAGCTCTGCCTTAACAGGGACTAGCGGCTACACCTTC.